This T cell receptor beta chain was observed in a study of T cell changes during pregnancy in multiple sclerosis. Profiling relied on immunoSEQ multiplex PCR, and the TCRdb table lists in-frame clones only, not all of them. Of 58,000 or so clones in the sample, about 90% are singletons; the top ten hold roughly 0.47%. This sequence was found in a female donor with multiple sclerosis, enrolled in a pregnancy study. The sample consisted of CD4+ T cells from peripheral blood mononuclear cells, taken in the third trimester of pregnancy.

The CDR3 here is CASTDSFKNTIYF. For the CDR3, the DNA is TGTGCCAGTACGGACAGTTTTAAAAACACCATATATTTT. The chain joins TRBV10-3 to TRBJ1-3; D is perhaps TRBD1 (6 bases). The CDR3 extends over 13 amino acids. The V end was cut by 10 bases, the J end by 6 bases, with 16 bases between. Germline V gene lookup returns CDR1 ENHRY and CDR2 SYGVKD.